Below, 25 T cell receptor beta chains from the same sample are listed, as sequenced in a study of lung T cells in sarcoidosis with Löfgren's syndrome. TCRdb reanalysed the reads using MiXCR and keeps one entry per CDR3 protein. The sample lists about 19,000 distinct CDR3 sequences, under 25% occurring once. What was sequenced was CD4+ T cells from bronchoalveolar lavage. The receptors originated from a human donor with sarcoidosis (Löfgren's syndrome or another form), or a control subject (not recorded which).

This clonotype was recorded only once. A much larger clone sits a single nucleotide away, making a read error possible. The rearrangement uses TRBV7-2 and TRBJ1-2; a weak D match, TRBD1 (6 bases). This CDR3 is 14 amino acids long. The germline V gene encodes CDR1 SGHTA and CDR2 FQGNSA. With 5 bases removed from V and 10 bases from J, the gap between germline ends came to 20 bases. CDR3 bases: TGTGCCAGCAGCCACTTTGGGGGCCTCATCCCCTACACCTTC. The encoded protein is CASSHFGGLIPYTF.

This chain uses TRBV4-1 with TRBJ2-1; 7 nucleotides line up with TRBD2. Germline V gene lookup returns CDR1 MGHRA and CDR2 YSYEKL. The CDR3 is 19 amino acids. J lost 7 bases, V lost 1 base, and 19 bases had no gene match. DNA of the CDR3: TGCGCCAGCAGCCAAGCTATACTAGCGAGACCAGCACTTCGGAATGAGCAGTTCTTC. This gives the protein CASSQAILARPALRNEQFF.

This clonotype was seen repeatedly, ten times or more. V gene TRBV7-2 combines with J gene TRBJ1-1; D not certain. Germline CDR1 and CDR2: SGHTA and FQGNSA. With 6 bases removed from V and 1 base from J, the gap between germline ends came to 12 bases. The CDR3 is 14 amino acids. The CDR3 region has the DNA TGTGCCAGCAGTAGGACCGCAGAGAACACTGAAGCTTTCTTT. Encoded protein: CASSRTAENTEAFF.

This clonotype was found once. A single base separates this from a much larger clone, so it may be a read error. The rearrangement joins TRBV7-2 to TRBJ1-4, with TRBD1 identical over 7 bases. The CDR3 runs 14 residues. CDR1 is SGHTA and CDR2 is FQGNSA in the germline V gene. The DNA for the CDR3 is TGTGTCAGCAGCTCACAGGGGCGTGATGAAAAACTGTTTTTT. Protein product: CVSSSQGRDEKLFF.

This clonotype was picked up many times. The chain is built from TRBV15 and TRBJ2-1, with 7 bases that match TRBD1. The CDR3 is made up of 19 amino acids. Germline V gene lookup returns CDR1 LNHNV and CDR2 YYDKDF (reference sequence). Trimming cost V 1 base and J 5 bases; bases outside gene matches: 17. In nucleotides, the CDR3 is TGTGCCACCAGCAGAGCCCAAGTTAACAGGGGTTGGTTCCACAATGAGCAGTTCTTC. Its translation is CATSRAQVNRGWFHNEQFF.

This clonotype ranks as medium-sized. This rearrangement joins TRBV20-1 to TRBJ2-7, with 10 bases that match TRBD2. Looked up from germline, CDR1 is DFQATT and CDR2 is SNEGSKA (reference sequence). Unmatched junction bases numbered 7, after V lost 6 bases and J lost 2 bases. CDR3 size: 14 residues. The CDR3 is CSARRLAGPYEQYF. The CDR3 DNA sequence: TGCAGTGCCCGTCGACTAGCGGGCCCCTACGAGCAGTACTTC.

This clonotype was counted at least ten times. This chain uses TRBV20-1 with TRBJ2-7; 7 bases align to TRBD2. The trim removed 5 bases at V and 1 base at J, leaving 8 bases unmatched. CDR3 length equals 14 residues. CDR1 is DFQATT, CDR2 SNEGSKA, per germline (reference sequence). In DNA, the CDR3 is TGCAGTGCTCACGGGCGGGAGACTTCCTACGAGCAGTACTTC. It is translated as CSAHGRETSYEQYF.

This clonotype was picked up many times. The V call is TRBV6-1, the J call TRBJ2-7, with D tentatively TRBD2 (5 bases). The germline V gene encodes CDR1 MNHNS and CDR2 SASEGT. Trimming removed 10 bases from V and 1 base from J, with 20 bases in between. CDR3 length: 15 residues. The CDR3 protein is CATFNSGYLSYEQYF. The CDR3, as DNA: TGTGCCACCTTTAACAGCGGATATCTATCCTACGAGCAGTACTTC.

Details on this clonotype: This may be a read error, as it is one base from a much larger clone. The chain employs TRBV7-2 and TRBJ2-5; D might be TRBD1 (6 bases). This CDR3 has 12 residues. Per the germline V gene, CDR1 is SGHTA and CDR2 is FQGNSA. Trimming cost V 5 bases and J 4 bases, with 8 bases left between them. The CDR3 sequence is CASSPRGETQYF. The CDR3 DNA sequence: TGTGCCAGCAGCCCCAGGGGAGAGACCCAGTACTTC.

The chain is built from TRBV3-1 and TRBJ2-3, with D perhaps TRBD2 (6 bases). CDR3 length equals 16 residues. With 3 bases removed from V and 4 bases from J, the gap between germline ends came to 17 bases. Germline V CDR1 and CDR2: LGHDT, YNNKEL (reference sequence). CDR3 residues: CASSHPGTQFADTQYF. CDR3 bases: TGTGCCAGCAGCCACCCCGGGACTCAGTTCGCAGATACGCAGTATTTT.

The table lists this clonotype with a count of one. Given a much more abundant clone one base away, this may be a read error. The CDR3 protein is CASSQDGRTNEQYF. CDR3 DNA: TGCGCCAGCAGCCAAGACGGGCGAACCAACGAGCAGTACTTC. The chain couples TRBV4-3 to TRBJ2-7; no firm D call. V lost 0 bases and J 5 bases, leaving 11 bases between the germline ends. The CDR3 is 14 amino acids. Germline CDR1 is LGHNA and CDR2 is YSLEER.

The table lists this clonotype with a few counts. The chain uses TRBV11-2 and TRBJ2-4; D is undetermined. Trimming cost V 5 bases and J 0 bases, with 8 bases left between them. The CDR3 totals 14 residues. Germline CDR1 reads SGHAT; CDR2 reads FQNNGV. The CDR3 here is CASSEILAKNIQYF. CDR3 DNA sequence: TGTGCCAGCAGCGAAATACTAGCCAAAAACATTCAGTACTTC.

This clonotype ranks as medium-sized (0.01 to 0.1%). V and J are TRBV20-1 and TRBJ2-3, with D unclear. The CDR3 has 15 amino acids. V was trimmed by 1 base and J by 0 bases, leaving 11 bases between them. Germline V gene sequence: CDR1 DFQATT, CDR2 SNEGSKA (reference sequence). This CDR3 reads CSARGSSGSTDTQYF. The CDR3 DNA is TGCAGTGCTAGAGGCAGCTCTGGTAGCACAGATACGCAGTATTTT.

This clonotype came up a few times. The chain uses TRBV12-3 or TRBV12-4 and TRBJ2-5; no firm D call. Trimming took 5 bases from V and 9 from J, leaving 13 bases between them. This CDR3 is built from 12 residues. Here the CDR3 reads CASSLPRGPQYF. The CDR3 coding sequence is TGTGCCAGCAGTCTACCTCGCGGACCCCAGTACTTC.

The sample holds many counts of this clonotype. This chain connects TRBV2 to TRBJ1-2, with a tentative D call TRBD1 (6 bases). The CDR3 is made up of 13 amino acids. Looked up from germline, CDR1 is SNHLY and CDR2 is FYNNEI. Trimming took 2 bases from V and 7 from J, leaving 11 bases between them. CDR3 DNA: TGTGCCAGCAGTGAACTACAGGGTCGTGGCTACACCTTC. Protein: CASSELQGRGYTF.

V is TRBV29-1 and J is TRBJ1-1; D is ambiguous. V lost 5 bases, J lost 3 bases, and 13 bases lay in between. The CDR3 runs 13 residues. The germline CDR1 and CDR2 sequences are SQVTM and ANQGSEA. The CDR3 DNA follows: TGCAGCGTTTTCACACAAGAGGACACTGAAGCTTTCTTT. This sequence encodes CSVFTQEDTEAFF.

The V gene is TRBV5-4, the J gene TRBJ2-1; no clear D gene. The length of the CDR3 is 13 residues. CDR1 and CDR2 (germline): SGHNT, YYREEE (reference sequence). The germline V and J ends were trimmed by 0 bases and 10 bases, with 11 bases remaining between them. The CDR3 DNA sequence: TGTGCCAGCAGCTTGGCCATTGGAAACGAGCAGTTCTTC. Translated, it gives CASSLAIGNEQFF.

This clonotype was seen a few times. The chain recombines TRBV7-8 with TRBJ2-5; D gene ambiguous. Germline CDR1 and CDR2: SGHVS and FQNEAQ. The CDR3 consists of 13 residues. Trimming took off 6 bases at V and 5 bases at J, with 13 bases between the two ends. The CDR3 protein is CASSLIDRETQYF. For the CDR3, the DNA is TGTGCCAGCAGTCTTATCGATAGGGAGACCCAGTACTTC.

Note on this clonotype: This may come from a read error, since a much larger clone is one base off. This chain links TRBV12-3 or TRBV12-4 with TRBJ2-3; TRBD2 aligns across 12 bases. CDR3 length: 16 amino acids. CDR3 residues: CASSTTTSGGTDAQYF. As DNA, the CDR3 is TGTGCCAGCAGTACGACGACTAGCGGGGGCACAGATGCGCAGTATTTT.

Details on this clonotype: No conserved phenylalanine or tryptophan is present at the end of the CDR3, so a read error is the likely explanation. The DNA is left out, because the CDR3 cannot be placed on it with certainty; the CDR3 is given as TCRdb lists it. J is TRBJ2-4 and V is TRBV6-1; the tabulated D call, TRBD2, remains unverified against the DNA. Including both end residues, the CDR3 is 18 amino acids long. Germline values: CDR1 MNHNS, CDR2 SASEGT. The CDR3 spells CASSEAGYSSGSENIQHL.

In this sample, this clonotype is medium-sized. The chain recombines TRBV6-2 or TRBV6-3 with TRBJ2-1; 7 bases map to TRBD1. Germline CDR1 is MNHEY and CDR2 is SVGEGT. The CDR3 totals 16 residues. The V and J ends lost 5 bases and 10 bases, in that order; junction bases with no gene match: 17. CDR3 in amino acids: CASSQRKTGRVGEQFF. CDR3 coding DNA: TGTGCCAGCAGTCAAAGGAAGACAGGGAGAGTTGGAGAGCAGTTCTTC.

This clonotype was counted many times. The rearrangement links TRBV4-1 to TRBJ2-3; 10 bases map to TRBD2. Germline CDR1 and CDR2: MGHRA and YSYEKL. Trimming took 5 bases from V and 0 from J; bases not matched to a gene: 11. The length of the CDR3 is 18 residues. The CDR3 nucleotides read TGCGCCAGCAGCAAGGGGAGCGGGAGGGCCTGGAGCACAGATACGCAGTATTTT. Protein: CASSKGSGRAWSTDTQYF.

There are many counts of this clonotype. The chain carries TRBV12-3 or TRBV12-4 and TRBJ2-7; no definite D call. The ends were cut back, 0 bases at V and 5 bases at J, with 11 bases in the middle. This CDR3 spans 14 amino acids. CDR3 bases: TGTGCCAGCAGTTTAGCCCCCCTGGGCCACGAGCAGTACTTC. Its protein product is CASSLAPLGHEQYF.

The chain combines TRBV30 with TRBJ2-7; 9 bases align to TRBD1. Germline values: CDR1 GTSNPN, CDR2 SVGIG (reference sequence). The CDR3 runs to 14 residues. Trimming took 2 bases from V and 6 from J; bases not matched to a gene: 8. CDR3 nucleotide sequence: TGTGCCTGGAGTCCGCAGGGACAGGGAATCGAGCAGTACTTC. This translates into CAWSPQGQGIEQYF.

This clonotype appeared many times. V is TRBV19 and J is TRBJ2-3; TRBD2 aligns across 7 bases. V lost 5 bases, J lost 8 bases, and 4 bases stayed unmatched. This CDR3 spans 12 amino acids. The germline V gene encodes CDR1 LNHDA and CDR2 SQIVND (reference sequence). CDR3 nucleotides: TGTGCCAGTAGTCCTCCGGGGGGTACGCAGTATTTT. Translation gives CASSPPGGTQYF.